This entry lists 30 T cell receptor beta chains sequenced from one sample in a study of T cell responses to AZD1222 COVID-19 vaccine. Method: immunoSEQ multiplex PCR; TCRdb's copy keeps in-frame clones and lacks some. The repertoire has 150,000 to 200,000 clones, more than 80% of them found once; the top ten carry 4% to 4.5%. The sequenced sample was peripheral blood, obtained 28 days after the second dose of the MenACWY control vaccine. These receptors came from an adult who received the MenACWY meningococcal vaccine as a control.

The chain employs TRBV5-1 and TRBJ2-3, with 9 bases aligning to TRBD2. Germline V gene lookup returns CDR1 SGHRS and CDR2 YFSETQ. The trim removed 1 base at V and 7 bases at J, leaving 13 bases unmatched. The CDR3 spans 17 residues. The CDR3 spells CASSLFNPGLASYTQYF. The CDR3 DNA sequence: TGCGCCAGCAGCTTGTTCAATCCGGGACTAGCATCATATACGCAGTATTTT.

This chain links TRBV10-3 with TRBJ1-5; 7 bases line up with TRBD1. Trimming cost V 0 bases and J 1 base; bases outside gene matches: 3. Germline V gene sequence: CDR1 ENHRY, CDR2 SYGVKD. The CDR3 length is 16 residues. CDR3 nucleotide sequence: TGTGCCATCAGTGAGTCAACAGGGGAAAGCAATCAGCCCCAGCATTTT. Protein product: CAISESTGESNQPQHF.

The V and J genes are TRBV21-1 and TRBJ2-7; the table gives TRBD1 as D, unverified against the DNA. TRBV21-1 is a pseudogene locus. The CDR3 consists of 15 residues. The CDR3 DNA reads TGTGCCAGCAGCGCAGCGGACAGGGTGCTCAACGAGCAGTACTTC. This encodes CASSAADRVLNEQYF.

The chain uses TRBV20-1 and TRBJ2-1; D is undetermined. With 3 bases removed from V and 5 bases from J, the gap between germline ends came to 8 bases. The CDR3 sequence is 12 residues long. CDR1 is DFQATT, CDR2 SNEGSKA, per germline (reference sequence). This chain's CDR3 is CSASKADNEQFF. CDR3 nucleotide sequence: TGCAGTGCTAGTAAGGCGGACAATGAGCAGTTCTTC.

The gene calls are TRBV10-3 and TRBJ1-2; unclear D gene. CDR1 is ENHRY, CDR2 SYGVKD, per germline. This CDR3 is 11 amino acids long. V lost 6 bases to trimming and J lost 5 bases, with 7 bases between them. In DNA, the CDR3 is TGTGCCATCAGGCGGGAGTATGGCTACACCTTC. It codes for CAIRREYGYTF.

The rearrangement links TRBV6-5 to TRBJ2-7, with D possibly being TRBD1 (6 bases). The CDR3 totals 14 residues. Germline V lookup: CDR1 MNHEY, CDR2 SVGAGI. Trimming stripped 7 bases from V and 0 bases from J, with 13 bases between. CDR3 DNA sequence: TGTGCCAGCATCCAGACAGGTAGCTCCTACGAGCAGTACTTC. It encodes CASIQTGSSYEQYF.

The genes are TRBV19 and TRBJ1-1; D is perhaps TRBD1 (6 bases). Germline assignment: CDR1 LNHDA and CDR2 SQIVND (reference sequence). CDR3 size: 14 residues. V was clipped by 3 bases and J by 5 bases, with 13 bases between them. CDR3 protein: CASSIERGGTEAFF. The DNA for the CDR3 is TGTGCCAGTAGTATCGAGAGGGGGGGGACTGAAGCTTTCTTT.

The chain carries TRBV2 and TRBJ2-2; D is possibly TRBD1 (5 bases). Trimming left V 4 bases short and J 6 bases short, with 9 bases between. Germline V lookup: CDR1 SNHLY, CDR2 FYNNEI. The CDR3 is 13 amino acids. The CDR3 sequence is CASSVRGAGELFF. Here the CDR3 DNA reads TGTGCCAGCAGTGTAAGGGGCGCCGGGGAGCTGTTTTTT.

This rearrangement joins TRBV7-5 to TRBJ1-1. TRBV7-5 is a pseudogene locus. CDR3 size: 15 residues. The CDR3 DNA reads TGTGCCAGAAGCTTAGCGTTGGGGGGGGCCACTGAAGCTTTCTTT. Amino acids: CARSLALGGATEAFF.

The rearrangement links TRBV7-2 to TRBJ2-2, with 10 positions matching TRBD2. The CDR3 is 16 amino acids. The V gene end was trimmed by 5 bases and the J gene end by 7 bases; junction bases not matched to a gene: 10. CDR1 SGHTA and CDR2 FQGNSA come from the germline V gene. Here the CDR3 DNA reads TGTGCCAGCAGCACACCAGCGGGAGGGCCCGGCGGGGAGCTGTTTTTT. Its translation: CASSTPAGGPGGELFF. Together with reference TRBV7-2 and TRBJ2-2, the CDR3 gives the full variable domain: GAGVSQSPSNKVTEKGKDVELRCDPISGHTALYWYRQSLGQGLEFLIYFQGNSAPDKSGLPSDRFSAERTGGSVSTLTIQRTQQEDSAVYLCASSTPAGGPGGELFFGEGSRLTVL.

V usage is TRBV5-6 and J usage is TRBJ2-7; no firm D call. The germline V gene has CDR1 SGHDT and CDR2 YYEEEE. The CDR3 length is 11 residues. The V and J ends lost 0 bases and 4 bases respectively, with 2 bases between them. In DNA form, the CDR3 reads TGTGCCAGCAGCTTGGCTTACGAGCAGTACTTC. Protein product: CASSLAYEQYF.

DNA for the CDR3: TGTGCCAGCAGTTTTGGGGCCTCGGGCAATCAGCCCCAGCATTTT. This encodes CASSFGASGNQPQHF. The chain employs TRBV9 and TRBJ1-5, with D maybe TRBD1 (5 bases). There are 15 residues in the CDR3. Germline V lookup: CDR1 SGDLS, CDR2 YYNGEE. The V end was cut by 5 bases, the J end by 2 bases, with 14 bases between.

This sequence joins TRBV15 and TRBJ1-1; the D gene is possibly TRBD1 (5 bases). This CDR3 region has 16 residues. Trimming shortened V by 0 bases and J by 0 bases, and 11 bases separated the two germline ends. CDR1 is LNHNV, CDR2 YYDKDF, per germline (reference sequence). CDR3 sequence (DNA): TGTGCCACCAGCAGAGATCTGAGGGGATTGAACACTGAAGCTTTCTTT. Its translation: CATSRDLRGLNTEAFF.

This clone occurred a few times. The V gene is TRBV28, the J gene TRBJ1-4; no definite D call. The V end was cut by 5 bases, the J end by 7 bases, with 14 bases between. This CDR3 has 14 amino acids. Germline lookup yields CDR1 MDHEN and CDR2 SYDVKM. The CDR3 is CASSEGLKREKLFF. The CDR3 DNA reads as TGTGCCAGCAGTGAGGGTTTGAAGCGTGAAAAACTGTTTTTT.

The chain carries TRBV11-2 and TRBJ2-3; unclear D gene. Per the germline V gene, CDR1 is SGHAT and CDR2 is FQNNGV. The CDR3 totals 14 residues. Trimming stripped 5 bases from V and 4 bases from J, with 13 bases between. As DNA, the CDR3 is TGTGCCAGCAGCGTAGGGAACGCGGCAGATACGCAGTATTTT. It translates to CASSVGNAADTQYF.

This chain uses TRBV6-5 with TRBJ2-1; TRBD1 matches 7 bases. Germline V gene data show CDR1 as MNHEY and CDR2 as SVGAGI. Trimming at V came to 2 bases and at J to 6 bases, leaving 10 bases not matched to a gene. The CDR3 is made up of 16 amino acids. CDR3 nucleotides: TGTGCCAGCAGTTACGCGGGCAGGGGGAAAGGCAATGAGCAGTTCTTC. As protein: CASSYAGRGKGNEQFF.

The chain is built from TRBV5-1 and TRBJ2-3; no clear D gene. The CDR3 consists of 17 residues. V was shortened by 4 bases and J by 0 bases, with 18 bases between the two germline ends. Germline V lookup: CDR1 SGHRS, CDR2 YFSETQ. The CDR3 nucleotides are TGCGCCAGCAGCGCGCCCGTCGAGGCACTAAGCACAGATACGCAGTATTTT. This codes for CASSAPVEALSTDTQYF.

CDR3 loop: CASSLVWPTEQYF. CDR3 nucleotide sequence: TGTGCCAGCAGCTTAGTTTGGCCTACGGAGCAGTACTTC. V usage is TRBV7-9 and J usage is TRBJ2-7, with D uncertain. CDR3 length: 13 residues. CDR1 is SEHNR and CDR2 is FQNEAQ in the germline V gene (reference sequence). Trimming shortened V by 1 base and J by 7 bases, and 11 bases separated the two germline ends.

The gene calls are TRBV2 and TRBJ1-1, with TRBD1 identical over 11 bases. Germline CDR1 SNHLY, CDR2 FYNNEI. The V segment lost 1 base and the J segment 11 bases; nucleotides outside the gene matches: 15. The CDR3 has 17 amino acids. The CDR3 loop reads CASSEVVYRDRGIWAFF. CDR3 nucleotides: TGTGCCAGCAGTGAAGTGGTTTATCGGGACAGGGGGATATGGGCTTTCTTT.

The rearrangement uses TRBV6-2 or TRBV6-3 and TRBJ2-5; 7 bases align to TRBD1. Looked up from germline, CDR1 is MNHEY and CDR2 is SVGEGT. V dropped 5 bases and J dropped 2; count of bases not matched to a gene: 8. The CDR3 spans 15 residues. CDR3 coding DNA: TGTGCCAGCAGTCCCTACAGGGGCTATCAAGAGACCCAGTACTTC. Protein product: CASSPYRGYQETQYF.

Note on this clone: This sample includes further DNA sequences coding for the same CDR3. V is TRBV3-1 (or the pseudogene TRBV3-2) and J is TRBJ2-7; unclear D gene. V was shortened by 4 bases and J by 0 bases, with 1 base between the two germline ends. CDR1 is LGHDT, CDR2 YNNKEL, per germline (reference sequence). This CDR3 has 11 residues. CDR3 amino acids: CASSLSYEQYF. The CDR3 coding sequence is TGTGCCAGCAGCCTCTCCTACGAGCAGTACTTC.

This clone was recorded once. V usage is TRBV7-2 and J usage is TRBJ2-1; D is ambiguous. V lost 3 bases and J lost 8, with 11 bases in between. The CDR3 has 13 amino acids. Germline V gives CDR1 SGHTA, CDR2 FQGNSA. The CDR3 here is CASSFYRADEQFF. In nucleotides, the CDR3 is TGTGCCAGCAGCTTCTATCGAGCCGATGAGCAGTTCTTC. Full variable domain (remainder filled in from reference TRBV7-2 and TRBJ2-1): GAGVSQSPSNKVTEKGKDVELRCDPISGHTALYWYRQSLGQGLEFLIYFQGNSAPDKSGLPSDRFSAERTGGSVSTLTIQRTQQEDSAVYLCASSFYRADEQFFGPGTRLTVL.

V is TRBV29-1 and J is TRBJ1-2; the D is unclear. V dropped 1 base and J dropped 5 bases, with 14 bases sitting between them. Germline V gene data show CDR1 as SQVTM and CDR2 as ANQGSEA. There are 14 residues in the CDR3. The CDR3 reads CSVEASRISYGYTF. CDR3 bases: TGCAGCGTTGAAGCCTCCCGGATATCATATGGCTACACCTTC.

This clone was seen once. The rearrangement joins TRBV6-2 or TRBV6-3 to TRBJ2-3; 10 bases fit TRBD2. CDR3 length: 16 amino acids. V shed 3 bases, J shed 1 base, and the junction held 4 bases outside the gene matches. Per germline, CDR1 MNHEY and CDR2 SVGEGT. DNA of the CDR3: TGTGCCAGCAGTTATGGGGGGACTAGCGGCACAGATACGCAGTATTTT. Its translation: CASSYGGTSGTDTQYF.

The chain has TRBV11-2 and TRBJ1-5; no clear D. Germline values: CDR1 SGHAT, CDR2 FQNNGV. The germline V and J ends were trimmed by 1 base and 4 bases, with 5 bases remaining between them. This CDR3 spans 13 amino acids. The CDR3 sequence is CASSLGANQPQHF. The CDR3 DNA reads TGTGCCAGCAGCTTAGGAGCTAATCAGCCCCAGCATTTT.

The chain is built from TRBV6-5 and TRBJ1-1, with D perhaps TRBD1 (6 bases). Per the germline V gene, CDR1 is MNHEY and CDR2 is SVGAGI. The CDR3 runs 14 residues. V was cut by 0 bases and J by 5 bases, with 10 bases left in between. The CDR3 region is CASSYSTQGTEAFF. CDR3 coding DNA: TGTGCCAGCAGTTACTCCACTCAGGGGACTGAAGCTTTCTTT.

This chain joins TRBV5-1 and TRBJ1-6; the D is unclear. V gave up 4 bases and J gave up 10 bases, with 15 bases separating them. CDR1 and CDR2 from the germline V gene are SGHRS and YFSETQ. The CDR3 loop spans 14 amino acids. Here the CDR3 DNA reads TGCGCCAGCAGCGAGGGCAGTCTAGGGTCACCCCTCCACTTT. Translated: CASSEGSLGSPLHF. Full variable domain (rest looked up from reference TRBV5-1 and TRBJ1-6): KAGVTQTPRYLIKTRGQQVTLSCSPISGHRSVSWYQQTPGQGLQFLFEYFSETQRNKGNFPGRFSGRQFSNSRSEMNVSTLELGDSALYLCASSEGSLGSPLHFGNGTRLTVT.

The rearrangement links TRBV6-5 to TRBJ2-5, with D tentatively TRBD1 or TRBD2 (5 bases each). Germline-derived CDR1 and CDR2 are MNHEY and SVGAGI. Trimming stripped 5 bases from V and 2 bases from J, with 15 bases between. This CDR3 has 15 residues. CDR3 DNA sequence: TGTGCCAGCAGTCTCACGGGGCTAACGCAAGAGACCCAGTACTTC. Translating it yields CASSLTGLTQETQYF.

The J gene is TRBJ2-5, the V gene TRBV7-2, with D perhaps matching TRBD1 (6 bases). Germline V gene lookup returns CDR1 SGHTA and CDR2 FQGNSA. CDR3 length: 15 residues. V was shortened by 4 bases and J by 1 base, with 13 bases between the two germline ends. Here the CDR3 DNA reads TGTGCCAGCAGCTATCGACAGGTTCCCCAAGAGACCCAGTACTTC. It codes for CASSYRQVPQETQYF.

The V and J genes are TRBV6-2 or TRBV6-3 and TRBJ1-4; 10 nucleotides align to TRBD1. Germline loops: CDR1 MNHEY, CDR2 SVGEGT. V trimming: 5 bases; J trimming: 8 bases; junction bases outside the gene matches: 8. The CDR3 is 15 residues long. The CDR3 sequence is CASSARDRGREKLFF. Here the CDR3 DNA reads TGTGCCAGCAGTGCCCGGGACAGGGGTAGAGAAAAACTGTTTTTT.